A single sample gave rise to the 19 T cell receptor beta chains below, sequenced in a study of T cells in Graves' hyperthyroidism and ophthalmopathy. Authors of the study amplified TCR beta CDR3 regions from RNA transcripts. The TCR CDR3 first-round RT-PCR relied on the HTBI primer set. From the multiplex PCR reads, TCRdb called clonotypes with MiXCR, one entry per CDR3 protein. Of approximately 600,000 distinct CDR3 sequences in the sample, around 15% were seen once. The sample consisted of blood. These receptors originate from a middle-aged woman with Graves' ophthalmopathy.

This clonotype was recorded at least ten times. The chain joins TRBV12-3 or TRBV12-4 to TRBJ2-7; D not resolved. Deletions cut 2 bases from V and 6 bases from J, with 14 bases between. This CDR3 is 14 amino acids long. Here the CDR3 reads CASSLSGPLGEQYF. For the CDR3, the DNA is TGTGCCAGCAGTTTATCAGGACCCCTCGGCGAGCAGTACTTC.

There are many counts of this clonotype. The chain joins TRBV20-1 to TRBJ2-3; 8 nucleotides line up with TRBD2. Germline trimming cut 5 bases from V and 3 bases from J; bases unmatched to any gene: 10. The germline gives CDR1 DFQATT, CDR2 SNEGSKA (reference sequence). The CDR3 loop spans 15 amino acids. This CDR3 reads CSARRAGEGTDTQYF. The CDR3 region has the DNA TGCAGTGCTCGGAGAGCGGGAGAGGGGACAGATACGCAGTATTTT.

This clonotype was observed at least ten times. J is TRBJ1-3 and V is TRBV6-5; D is uncertain. Trimming cost V 4 bases and J 0 bases, with 7 bases left between them. The CDR3 totals 14 residues. Per the germline V gene, CDR1 is MNHEY and CDR2 is SVGAGI. CDR3 in DNA: TGTGCCAGCAGTTCTCCTATCTCTGGAAACACCATATATTTT. Encoded protein: CASSSPISGNTIYF.

This clonotype appeared many times. The chain links TRBV7-2 to TRBJ2-5; 7 bases align to TRBD2. The CDR3 is 15 residues long. With 0 bases clipped from V and 5 bases from J, the junction kept 6 bases outside the gene matches. Germline CDR1 and CDR2: SGHTA and FQGNSA. CDR3 protein: CASSLAQGGSETQYF. CDR3 nucleotide sequence: TGTGCCAGCAGCTTAGCTCAAGGCGGGAGTGAGACCCAGTACTTC. Variable domain in full (rest from reference TRBV7-2 and TRBJ2-5): GAGVSQSPSNKVTEKGKDVELRCDPISGHTALYWYRQSLGQGLEFLIYFQGNSAPDKSGLPSDRFSAERTGGSVSTLTIQRTQQEDSAVYLCASSLAQGGSETQYFGPGTRLLVL.

This clonotype was recorded many times. The chain uses TRBV7-9 and TRBJ1-1; no firm D call. The CDR3 is 11 residues long. The V gene lost 5 bases and the J gene lost 6 bases, with 7 bases spanning the gap. Germline CDR1 SEHNR, CDR2 FQNEAQ (reference sequence). CDR3 bases: TGTGCCAGCAGCCCCCGGGCTGAAGCTTTCTTT. Translation: CASSPRAEAFF.

Ten or more counts support this clonotype. CDR3 in amino acids: CASSPRAAPEAFF. The CDR3 nucleotides read TGTGCCAGCAGCCCCCGCGCCGCGCCTGAAGCTTTCTTT. The rearrangement links TRBV13 to TRBJ1-1; the D is unclear. The CDR3 spans 13 residues. V was clipped by 5 bases and J by 6 bases, with 13 bases between them. From germline, CDR1 is PRHDT and CDR2 FYEKMQ (reference sequence).

This clonotype was seen repeatedly, ten times or more. V and J are TRBV7-2 and TRBJ1-3, with 8 bases matching TRBD1. The trim removed 6 bases at V and 1 base at J, leaving 5 bases unmatched. CDR3 length equals 15 residues. Germline-derived CDR1 and CDR2 are SGHTA and FQGNSA. CDR3 coding DNA: TGTGCCAGCAGTCAACAGGGGGTGTCTGGAAACACCATATATTTT. Translating it yields CASSQQGVSGNTIYF.

In this sample, this clonotype turned up many times. The rearrangement uses TRBV5-1 and TRBJ1-1; the match to TRBD1 covers 7 bases. CDR1 is SGHRS and CDR2 is YFSETQ in the germline V gene. This CDR3 comprises 15 residues. V lost 0 bases to trimming and J lost 5 bases; unmatched junction nucleotides: 7. CDR3 DNA: TGCGCCAGCAGCTTGGCTGCAGGGGGTCTTACTGAAGCTTTCTTT. It encodes CASSLAAGGLTEAFF.

This clonotype was recorded many times. The chain recombines TRBV12-3 or TRBV12-4 with TRBJ2-2, with a tentative D call TRBD1 (7 bases). V was trimmed by 8 bases and J by 4 bases, leaving 17 bases between them. The CDR3 covers 15 residues. CDR3 region: CASQGGLRGTGELFF. DNA for the CDR3: TGTGCCAGCCAGGGGGGTCTAAGGGGCACCGGGGAGCTGTTTTTT.

This clonotype was seen ten or more times. The chain links TRBV28 to TRBJ1-5; TRBD1 matches 7 bases. V shed 7 bases, J shed 5 bases, and the junction held 8 bases outside the gene matches. CDR3 length: 14 amino acids. Looked up from germline, CDR1 is MDHEN and CDR2 is SYDVKM. The CDR3 here is CASTTGVPDQPQHF. CDR3 sequence (DNA): TGTGCCAGCACAACAGGGGTTCCCGATCAGCCCCAGCATTTT.

This clonotype appeared many times. The chain links TRBV7-2 to TRBJ1-2; D is possibly TRBD1 (6 bases). Germline CDR1 reads SGHTA; CDR2 reads FQGNSA. This CDR3 has 15 residues. The V end lost 1 base, the J end lost 5 bases, and 14 bases lay between the germline ends. CDR3: CASSLGTGQRYGYTF. The CDR3 DNA reads TGTGCCAGCAGCTTAGGAACCGGACAGCGATATGGCTACACCTTC.

In its sample, this clonotype was seen many times. Here the CDR3 reads CATSDFARGGEETQYF. Written as DNA, the CDR3 is TGTGCCACCAGTGATTTCGCACGAGGGGGTGAAGAGACCCAGTACTTC. This chain uses TRBV24-1 with TRBJ2-5, with a weak D call TRBD1 (6 bases). CDR3 size: 16 residues. The V gene lost 1 base and the J gene lost 3 bases, with 14 bases spanning the gap. Germline lookup yields CDR1 KGHDR and CDR2 SFDVKD.

This clonotype was found many times. The J gene is TRBJ1-5, the V gene TRBV30; D is unresolved. V gave up 1 base and J gave up 8 bases, with 12 bases separating them. The CDR3 spans 13 residues. From germline, CDR1 is GTSNPN and CDR2 SVGIG (reference sequence). Written as DNA, the CDR3 is TGTGCCTGGAGTGACAGCCTTTCGGAGCCCCAGCATTTT. It translates to CAWSDSLSEPQHF.

This clonotype was counted ten times or more. The chain has TRBV6-1 and TRBJ1-5; 9 bases are shared with TRBD1. The CDR3 spans 16 residues. The J segment lost 1 base and the V segment lost 5 bases, leaving 6 bases of the junction unmatched. Germline CDR1 reads MNHNS; CDR2 reads SASEGT. DNA of the CDR3: TGTGCCAGCAGTCGCACAGGGGGCGCGAGCAATCAGCCCCAGCATTTT. Protein: CASSRTGGASNQPQHF.

The chain links TRBV27 to TRBJ1-1; a possible D gene is TRBD1 (6 bases). V shed 3 bases and J shed 11 bases, with 16 bases lying between them. CDR3 length: 13 amino acids. Per the germline V gene, CDR1 is MNHEY and CDR2 is SMNVEV (reference sequence). The CDR3 DNA follows: TGTGCCAGCAGTTTGCGGGGGGCCCCTTGGGCTTTCTTT. This codes for CASSLRGAPWAFF.

Notes on this clonotype: A junction end diverges from the germline sequence, so it may reflect a read error. The chain is built from TRBV20-1 and TRBJ2-5; 9 bases match TRBD1. CDR1 is DFQATT and CDR2 is SNEGSKA in the germline V gene (reference sequence). The CDR3 extends over 13 amino acids. The CDR3 region has the DNA TGCAGTGCTGGAGACAGGGGGGGAGAGACCCAGTACTTC. This encodes CSAGDRGGETQYF.

This clonotype was observed a few times. The CDR3: CASSVEWGLGGTEAFF. As DNA, the CDR3 is TGCGCCAGCAGCGTTGAGTGGGGGCTGGGTGGTACTGAAGCTTTCTTT. The chain employs TRBV5-1 and TRBJ1-1; possible D gene TRBD1, 6 bases. CDR1 and CDR2 from the germline V gene are SGHRS and YFSETQ. Trimming removed 4 bases from V and 5 bases from J, with 21 bases in between. The CDR3 consists of 16 residues. Using reference TRBV5-1 and TRBJ1-1 for the parts outside the CDR3, the full variable domain is KAGVTQTPRYLIKTRGQQVTLSCSPISGHRSVSWYQQTPGQGLQFLFEYFSETQRNKGNFPGRFSGRQFSNSRSEMNVSTLELGDSALYLCASSVEWGLGGTEAFFGQGTRLTVV.

This clonotype was seen ten or more times. J is TRBJ2-2 and V is TRBV11-2, with 10 bases identical to TRBD2. Germline lookup yields CDR1 SGHAT and CDR2 FQNNGV. The CDR3 consists of 16 residues. V was pared by 2 bases and J by 4 bases, with 4 bases of the junction left unmatched. CDR3 in amino acids: CASSLLAGAPTGELFF. The CDR3 DNA sequence: TGTGCCAGCAGCTTACTAGCGGGAGCCCCCACCGGGGAGCTGTTTTTT.

The chain couples TRBV6-2 or TRBV6-3 to TRBJ2-7; TRBD2 agrees at 11 bases. CDR3 length equals 14 residues. The germline V gene encodes CDR1 MNHEY and CDR2 SVGEGT. V shed 5 bases and J 3 bases; nucleotides not matched to a gene: 3. CDR3 residues: CASSGTSGYYEQYF. CDR3 DNA: TGTGCCAGCAGTGGGACTAGCGGTTACTACGAGCAGTACTTC.